This is a list of T cell receptor beta chains from one sample in a study of T cells after yellow fever vaccination. MiXCR, applied by TCRdb to the 5' RACE reads, yields one record per CDR3 protein. The sample holds more than 350,000 distinct CDR3 sequences, 11% seen once. This specimen consisted of PBMCs, obtained on the day of the first yellow fever vaccination. These receptor sequences come from a man in his late teens or twenties who received the YFV17D yellow fever vaccine. Each CDR3 is given with its conserved first and last residue. Fields, in order: clone size, D gene, J gene, V gene, CDR3 protein, CDR3 DNA. The D gene is left open where the match is weak. The size entry is marked missing in some rows and otherwise reads once, few, many or a size class.

>few|-|TRBJ2-7|TRBV7-9
CASSQSLGFGYEQYF
TGTGCCAGCAGCCAAAGCCTAGGGTTTGGTTACGAGCAGTACTTC
>-|-|TRBJ2-5|TRBV7-8
CASSFGPLGETQYF
TGTGCCAGCAGCTTCGGACCTTTAGGGGAGACCCAGTACTTC
>few|TRBD1|TRBJ1-4|TRBV7-2
CASSLQGGGMVEKLFF
TGTGCCAGCAGCTTGCAAGGGGGCGGGATGGTTGAAAAACTGTTTTTT
>many|-|TRBJ1-6|TRBV4-2
CASSQEAQGHNSPLHF
TGTGCCAGCAGCCAAGAAGCACAGGGCCATAATTCACCCCTCCACTTT
>few|-|TRBJ1-5|TRBV7-9
CASSTTDDSNQPQHF
TGTGCCAGCAGCACAACCGACGACAGCAATCAGCCCCAGCATTTT
>-|TRBD2|TRBJ2-3|TRBV7-3
CASSLNVATSGRDTQYF
TGTGCCAGCAGCTTAAACGTAGCGACTAGCGGGAGAGATACGCAGTATTTT
>few|TRBD1|TRBJ2-1|TRBV27
CASSSGTGGRYNEQFF
TGTGCCAGCAGTTCAGGGACAGGGGGCCGGTACAATGAGCAGTTCTTC
>-|-|TRBJ1-1|TRBV12-3/TRBV12-4
CASSFRGVNTEAFF
TGTGCCAGCAGTTTCAGGGGCGTGAACACTGAAGCTTTCTTT
>many|-|TRBJ2-5|TRBV7-9
CASSFYGETQYF
TGTGCCAGCAGCTTCTACGGGGAGACCCAGTACTTC
>-|TRBD2|TRBJ2-2|TRBV7-2
CASPVAGGRLVTGELFF
TGTGCCAGCCCAGTAGCGGGGGGGCGGCTGGTCACCGGGGAGCTGTTTTTT
>-|TRBD2|TRBJ2-5|TRBV9
CASSLGLSRKSQETQYF
TGTGCCAGCAGCCTGGGACTATCCCGAAAATCACAAGAGACCCAGTACTTC
>-|-|TRBJ2-1|TRBV20-1
CSAQSGANEQFF
TGCAGTGCCCAATCGGGGGCCAATGAGCAGTTCTTC
>-|TRBD1|TRBJ2-1|TRBV12-3/TRBV12-4
CASETGMDNEQFF
TGTGCCAGCGAGACAGGGATGGACAATGAGCAGTTCTTC
>few|TRBD1|TRBJ1-6|TRBV2
CASSVFFPGTGDSPLHF
TGTGCCAGCAGCGTTTTTTTCCCCGGGACAGGGGATTCACCCCTCCACTTT
>few|-|TRBJ1-4|TRBV6-5
CASSYLDRTNEKLFF
TGTGCCAGCAGTTATCTCGATAGGACTAATGAAAAACTGTTTTTT
>-|TRBD1|TRBJ1-2|TRBV4-1
CASSQPQARQGAGFNYGYTF
TGCGCCAGCAGCCAACCCCAAGCCCGACAGGGAGCAGGATTTAACTATGGCTACACCTTC
>-|-|TRBJ2-2|TRBV9
CASSVPSRGPNTGELFF
TGTGCCAGCAGCGTACCGTCCCGGGGGCCAAACACCGGGGAGCTGTTTTTT
>once|TRBD1|TRBJ1-5|TRBV4-1
CASSQGDRYQPQHF
TGCGCCAGCAGCCAAGGGGACAGGTATCAGCCCCAGCATTTT
>many|-|TRBJ1-1|TRBV12-3/TRBV12-4
CASSFGSGTEAFF
TGTGCCAGCAGTTTTGGCAGCGGCACTGAAGCTTTCTTT
>-|-|TRBJ2-2|TRBV6-2/TRBV6-3
CASNRAGSNTGELFF
TGTGCCAGCAATAGGGCAGGGTCGAACACCGGGGAGCTGTTTTTT
>few|-|TRBJ2-7|TRBV2
CASSRGVPYEQYF
TGTGCCAGCAGTCGTGGGGTTCCCTACGAGCAGTACTTC
>once|-|TRBJ1-1|TRBV7-9
CASSLAAEAFF
TGTGCCAGCAGCCTGGCGGCTGAAGCTTTCTTT
>-|-|TRBJ2-7|TRBV5-1
CASSLFLRDWSLSAYEQYF
TGCGCCAGCAGCTTGTTCCTCCGGGACTGGTCTCTCAGCGCCTACGAGCAGTACTTC
>few|-|TRBJ2-1|TRBV7-9
CASTPRGSSYNEQFF
TGTGCCAGCACCCCCAGGGGCTCCTCCTACAATGAGCAGTTCTTC
>-|TRBD1|TRBJ1-1|TRBV5-1
CASSFKGANTEAFF
TGCGCCAGCAGCTTTAAGGGGGCCAACACTGAAGCTTTCTTT
>-|-|TRBJ2-3|TRBV10-3
CAISESEVDATNTDTQYF
TGTGCCATCAGTGAGTCCGAAGTAGACGCGACGAACACAGATACGCAGTATTTT
>few|TRBD1|TRBJ2-1|TRBV2
CASGGQGGSNEQFF
TGTGCCAGCGGTGGACAGGGGGGGAGCAATGAGCAGTTCTTC
>few|-|TRBJ2-1|TRBV5-4
CAWATPDGMYNEQFF
TGTGCCTGGGCGACCCCGGACGGGATGTACAATGAGCAGTTCTTC
>few|TRBD2|TRBJ2-5|TRBV10-2
CASSDPSGGLGTQYF
TGCGCCAGCAGTGACCCTAGCGGGGGCCTAGGGACCCAGTACTTC
>-|TRBD1|TRBJ1-1|TRBV7-9
CASSPLRFQGGNTEAFF
TGTGCCAGCAGCCCCCTAAGGTTTCAGGGGGGGAACACTGAAGCTTTCTTT
>few|TRBD1|TRBJ2-7|TRBV6-1
CASLLQGNEQYF
TGTGCCAGCCTCCTACAGGGGAACGAGCAGTACTTC
>few|-|TRBJ1-3|TRBV25-1
CASRDAGNTIYF
TGTGCCAGCAGGGATGCCGGAAACACCATATATTTT
>-|TRBD1|TRBJ2-3|TRBV6-2/TRBV6-3
CASIKGARGTQYF
TGTGCCAGCATCAAGGGGGCACGTGGTACGCAGTATTTT
>-|-|TRBJ1-1|TRBV7-9
CASTWIKTEAFF
TGTGCCAGCACCTGGATTAAGACTGAAGCTTTCTTT
>-|-|TRBJ2-1|TRBV5-1
CASSSNSNEQFF
TGCGCCAGCAGCTCCAACAGCAATGAGCAGTTCTTC
>few|TRBD1|TRBJ1-4|TRBV15
CATSRARFMDRKLFF
TGTGCCACCAGCAGAGCCCGCTTCATGGACAGGAAACTGTTTTTT
>few|TRBD2|TRBJ2-1|TRBV7-2
CASSLARLAVNYNEQFF
TGTGCCAGCAGCTTAGCCAGACTAGCGGTTAACTACAATGAGCAGTTCTTC